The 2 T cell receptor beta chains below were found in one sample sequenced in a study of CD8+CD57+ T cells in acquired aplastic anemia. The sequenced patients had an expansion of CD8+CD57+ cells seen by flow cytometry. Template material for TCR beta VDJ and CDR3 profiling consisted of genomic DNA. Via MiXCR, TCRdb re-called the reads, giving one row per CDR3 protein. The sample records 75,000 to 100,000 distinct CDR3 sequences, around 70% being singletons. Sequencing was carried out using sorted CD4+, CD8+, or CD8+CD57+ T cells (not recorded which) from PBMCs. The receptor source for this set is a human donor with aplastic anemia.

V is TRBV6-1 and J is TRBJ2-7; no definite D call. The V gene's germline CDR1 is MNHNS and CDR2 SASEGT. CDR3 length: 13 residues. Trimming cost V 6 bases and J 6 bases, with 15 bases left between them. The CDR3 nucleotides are TGTGCCAGCAGGGCCCCCTCAAGCGCCGAGCAGTACTTC. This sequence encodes CASRAPSSAEQYF.

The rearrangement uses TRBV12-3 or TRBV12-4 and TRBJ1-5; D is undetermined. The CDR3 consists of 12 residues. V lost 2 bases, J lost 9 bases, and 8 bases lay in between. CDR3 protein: CASSLLPSPQHF. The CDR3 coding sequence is TGTGCCAGCAGTTTACTCCCCTCGCCCCAGCATTTT.